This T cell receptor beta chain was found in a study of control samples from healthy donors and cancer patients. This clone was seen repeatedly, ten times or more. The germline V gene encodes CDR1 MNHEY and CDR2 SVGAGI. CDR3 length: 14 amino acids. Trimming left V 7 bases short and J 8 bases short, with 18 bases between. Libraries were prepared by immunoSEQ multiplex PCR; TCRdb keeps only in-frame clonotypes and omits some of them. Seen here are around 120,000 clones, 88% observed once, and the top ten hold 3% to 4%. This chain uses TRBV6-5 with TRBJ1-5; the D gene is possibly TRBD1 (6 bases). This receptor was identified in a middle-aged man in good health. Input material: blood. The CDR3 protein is CASNTGTSVEPQHF. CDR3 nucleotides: TGTGCCAGCAATACCGGGACATCGGTTGAGCCCCAGCATTTT.